This TCR beta chain was found in a study of blood T cell repertoires in COVID-19 (dated by TCRdb to the early 2020s). About the investigation overall: Samples from collaborators originated in the United States, Italy and Spain and spanned both the acute and convalescent phases of COVID-19. The prospective study material was composed of cDNA or gDNA derived from T cells, B-cell-depleted T cells, or PBMCs. The dataset comprised deeply sampled blood TCRbeta repertoires from subjects exposed to, actively infected with, or recovered from COVID-19. The repertoires were made available in a free public database intended to serve as a resource for research on the immune response to SARS-CoV-2. Samples were obtained from the ongoing ImmuneRACE study (first 160 participants) and from over a thousand subjects provided by 6 global collaborators. Sample metadata almost always included a de-identified subject ID, COVID-19 status, age in years and sex. Where available, HLA class I and class II types were obtained from metadata supplied by the sample provider rather than from assay-based typing.

Each collaborating institution followed its own protocols to collect whole blood in K2EDTA tubes. For TCRbeta analysis, collaborators shipped samples as frozen whole blood, isolated PBMCs, or DNA extracted from either of those sample types. CDR3 length: 19 amino acids, cysteine to phenylalanine. Solely the CDR3 DNA is kept, with 57 bases framed from the first base. CDR1 and CDR2 were assigned from the germline V gene (reference sequence) as WNHNN and SYGVQD. The junction shows trimming of 0 bases on V and 0 bases on J, and the gene matches do not reach 9 bases of it. Notes on this clone: Its antigen specificity is not known. The record has no base qualities; no much larger clone is one base away.

General conclusions and limits of the study: The amount of clinical and demographic metadata varied by source and participant and was provided uncurated.

TCRbeta CDR3 regions were amplified from genomic DNA by means of the immunoSEQ Assay, a bias-controlled multiplex PCR. Turning to the authors' computational methods: The number of nucleated cells in each sample was estimated from the amplification of reference gene primers within the assay. Sequence reads were collapsed and filtered to measure the absolute abundance of every unique TCRbeta CDR3 rearrangement. For each sample, productive Simpson clonality was calculated as the square root of Simpson's diversity index across productive rearrangements. This immuneACCESS table, as held by TCRdb, lists in-frame sequences with V and J called but not all clones. Of the missing ones, under half trace to an unresolved V gene in checked studies; the others have no known cause. D and trimming come from the DNA, and the V and J calls and clone size come from that table. The sample table lists hundreds of thousands of clones, about 80% of them with a count of one. Jointly, the top ten make up around 9.1% of the sample.

This clonotype originated in a human donor in a cohort sampled during active COVID-19. The chain uses TRBV10-1 and TRBJ2-3; TRBD2 lines up with 10 middle nucleotides. The specimen sequenced was peripheral blood. Read as DNA, the sequence is TGCGCCAGCAGTGAGTCAATAGGGAGCGGGGGGGCAAGCACAGATACGCAGTATTTT. Translated, this gives CASSESIGSGGASTDTQYF.